This TCR beta chain appears in the sequencing data of a study of blood T cell repertoires in COVID-19. Study context: Specimens from acute and convalescent COVID-19 originated in the United States, Italy and Spain.

The CDR3 runs to 14 residues. Germline-derived CDR1 and CDR2 are SEHNR and FQNEAQ (reference sequence). V lost 3 bases and J lost 3, with 11 bases in between. Authors' data handling: By means of reference gene primer amplification, nucleated cell counts were estimated. Assay: immunoSEQ multiplex PCR; the TCRdb copy retains only in-frame clones and omits some. Clone size and V and J calls were adopted from that table, with D and trimming inferred from the DNA. The sample carries over 200,000 clones, 87% recorded once. This receptor was identified in a middle-aged man with active or convalescent COVID-19. The chain combines TRBV7-9 with TRBJ1-2; D not resolved. The sample taken for sequencing was peripheral blood. The CDR3 protein is CASSFGDGYYGYTF. Written as DNA, the CDR3 is TGTGCCAGCAGCTTCGGAGACGGATACTATGGCTACACCTTC.